This TCR beta chain emerged from a study of blood T cell repertoires in COVID-19. The CDR3 sequence is 16 residues long. The trim removed 5 bases at V and 6 bases at J, leaving 12 bases unmatched. Germline loops: CDR1 SEHNR, CDR2 FQNEAQ (reference sequence). TCRdb's copy holds only in-frame clones and misses some; the assay was immunoSEQ multiplex PCR. The top ten clones hold around 8.9% of a sample with 200,000 to 250,000 clones, roughly four fifths of them seen once. The sample taken for sequencing was peripheral blood. The clonotype originates from an elderly man with acute or convalescent COVID-19. The chain joins TRBV7-9 to TRBJ2-1, with 8 nucleotides matching TRBD2. The CDR3 sequence: CASSPTRGGLSNEQFF. CDR3 in DNA: TGTGCCAGCAGCCCGACCCGCGGGGGGCTAAGCAATGAGCAGTTCTTC.